The TCR beta chain under discussion was sequenced for a study of cytomegalovirus exposure and HLA in healthy donors. The CDR3 loop spans 15 amino acids. Germline V gene data show CDR1 as MGHRA and CDR2 as YSYEKL. The V end lost 0 bases, the J end lost 5 bases, and 10 bases lay between the germline ends. Study-wide findings and caveats: Reports described diagnosis of cytomegalovirus status by the classifier as highly specific and sensitive. A few chains linked to CMV were shown in vitro to be specific for CMV antigens. Most TCR sequences were rare, but some public TCRs occurred in many donors.

Worth noting for this clone: Its target is unknown.

TCRdb's copy holds only in-frame clones and misses some; the assay was immunoSEQ multiplex PCR. The top ten hold more than 0.6% of the sample, which has approximately 82,000 clones, roughly 95% seen once. The clonotype comes from a woman aged 18 to 35 in good health and CMV-seronegative. The rearrangement uses TRBV4-1 and TRBJ2-2; tentatively, D is TRBD1 (5 bases). Sample: PBMCs. The CDR3 sequence is CASSQDQGVTGELFF. The CDR3, as DNA: TGCGCCAGCAGCCAAGATCAGGGTGTGACCGGGGAGCTGTTTTTT.